The next 26 T cell receptor beta chains were all read from a single sample in a study of T-cell reconstitution after alpha-beta-depleted transplantation in children. Study-level results: After transplant, at about two months, alpha-beta T cells were reportedly derived from several hundred expanded graft clones.

The antigens of these receptors remain unknown. The authors prepared the TCRbeta library with unique molecular identifiers. One entry per CDR3 protein results from TCRdb running MiXCR on the PCR reads. Here the sample spans around 31,000 distinct CDR3 sequences, about 6.8% being singletons. The source material was peripheral blood, sampled 60 days after TCRalphabeta/CD19-depleted stem cell transplant. The receptors stem from a child less than two years old who had a stem cell transplant for acute myeloid leukemia, so the T cells may come from the graft donor.

This clonotype was counted at least ten times. V and J are TRBV6-1 and TRBJ1-5; no definite D call. Germline V gene lookup returns CDR1 MNHNS and CDR2 SASEGT. This CDR3 has 11 residues. Trimming shortened V by 5 bases and J by 7 bases, and 6 bases separated the two germline ends. CDR3 region: CASSPPQPQHF. The CDR3 DNA is TGTGCCAGCAGTCCTCCGCAGCCCCAGCATTTT.

This clonotype was seen ten or more times. The genes are TRBV20-1 and TRBJ2-5, with 9 bases aligning to TRBD2. With V trimmed by 7 bases and J by 5 bases, 17 bases remained unmatched. This CDR3 region has 16 residues. Germline CDR1 DFQATT, CDR2 SNEGSKA (reference sequence). The CDR3 here is CSVVGLAGRVYETQYF. The CDR3, as DNA: TGCAGTGTTGTAGGGCTAGCGGGACGGGTCTACGAGACCCAGTACTTC.

This clonotype was counted a few times. The J gene is TRBJ2-1, the V gene TRBV4-3; 7 bases fit TRBD2. Germline CDR1 reads LGHNA; CDR2 reads YSLEER. Trimming at V came to 6 bases and at J to 10 bases, leaving 9 bases not matched to a gene. This CDR3 contains 13 residues. CDR3 protein: CASSPTYSGEQFF. The CDR3 nucleotides read TGCGCCAGCAGTCCCACTTATAGCGGGGAGCAGTTCTTC.

This clonotype has at least ten counts. The V and J genes are TRBV20-1 and TRBJ2-4; D is perhaps TRBD1 (5 bases). From germline, CDR1 is DFQATT and CDR2 SNEGSKA (reference sequence). CDR3 length equals 16 residues. The ends were cut back, 0 bases at V and 1 base at J, with 13 bases in the middle. For the CDR3, the DNA is TGCAGTGCTAGAGATCTAGGGGCAGGGGCCAAAAACATTCAGTACTTC. Translation gives CSARDLGAGAKNIQYF.

This clonotype was seen ten or more times. The chain carries TRBV7-9 and TRBJ2-2; a weak D match, TRBD2 (6 bases). The CDR3 extends over 20 amino acids. The germline V and J ends were trimmed by 4 bases and 4 bases, with 28 bases remaining between them. Germline V gene data show CDR1 as SEHNR and CDR2 as FQNEAQ (reference sequence). CDR3 sequence: CASSSSQWDLPRIGTGELFF. In DNA form, the CDR3 reads TGTGCCAGCAGCTCATCCCAATGGGACTTACCGCGGATAGGCACCGGGGAGCTGTTTTTT. The full variable domain, completed using reference TRBV7-9 and TRBJ2-2, is DTGVSQNPRHKITKRGQNVTFRCDPISEHNRLYWYRQTLGQGPEFLTYFQNEAQLEKSRLLSDRFSAERPKGSFSTLEIQRTEQGDSAMYLCASSSSQWDLPRIGTGELFFGEGSRLTVL.

By share, this clonotype counts as medium-sized. The V call is TRBV12-3 or TRBV12-4, the J call TRBJ2-1; no clear D gene. The length of the CDR3 is 17 residues. Trimming took off 0 bases at V and 1 base at J, with 13 bases between the two ends. The CDR3 protein is CASSLALGSVSYNEQFF. The CDR3 DNA sequence: TGTGCCAGCAGTTTAGCGCTTGGGTCGGTTTCCTACAATGAGCAGTTCTTC.

This clonotype occurred a few times. The V gene is TRBV6-5, the J gene TRBJ1-5, with D possibly matching TRBD1 (5 bases). V was cut by 2 bases and J by 4 bases, with 12 bases left in between. The CDR3 sequence is 15 residues long. Germline CDR1 is MNHEY and CDR2 is SVGAGI. The CDR3 nucleotides read TGTGCCAGCAGTTACGGGGGGGGGAGAAATCAGCCCCAGCATTTT. This gives the protein CASSYGGGRNQPQHF.

This clonotype occurred many times. The chain couples TRBV7-8 to TRBJ2-3; D might be TRBD1 (6 bases). The germline CDR1 and CDR2 sequences are SGHVS and FQNEAQ. V was trimmed by 1 base and J by 4 bases, leaving 12 bases between them. The CDR3 loop spans 15 amino acids. CDR3 amino acids: CASSLGGQHADTQYF. CDR3 in DNA: TGTGCCAGCAGCTTAGGAGGACAGCACGCAGATACGCAGTATTTT. Variable domain in full (rest from reference TRBV7-8 and TRBJ2-3): GAGVSQSPRYKVAKRGQDVALRCDPISGHVSLFWYQQALGQGPEFLTYFQNEAQLDKSGLPSDRFFAERPEGSVSTLKIQRTQQEDSAVYLCASSLGGQHADTQYFGPGTRLTVL.

This clonotype was counted at least ten times. The chain joins TRBV25-1 to TRBJ1-1; D perhaps matches TRBD1 (5 bases). Between the trimmed V and J ends, which lost 4 bases and 6 bases, there was a span of 18 bases. In germline, CDR1 is MGHDK, CDR2 SYGVNS. The CDR3 is 15 amino acids. The CDR3 protein is CASSARGGRDPEAFF. In DNA form, the CDR3 reads TGTGCCAGCAGTGCTCGGGGAGGGAGGGACCCTGAAGCTTTCTTT. Full variable domain (remainder filled in from reference TRBV25-1 and TRBJ1-1): EADIYQTPRYLVIGTGKKITLECSQTMGHDKMYWYQQDPGMELHLIHYSYGVNSTEKGDLSSESTVSRIRTEHFPLTLESARPSHTSQYLCASSARGGRDPEAFFGQGTRLTVV.

This clonotype was seen repeatedly, ten times or more. V and J are TRBV27 and TRBJ2-1; TRBD1 aligns across 7 bases. With 5 bases clipped from V and 5 bases from J, the junction kept 12 bases outside the gene matches. There are 16 residues in the CDR3. Germline V gives CDR1 MNHEY, CDR2 SMNVEV (reference sequence). This CDR3 is CASSVSQGNRDNEQFF. The DNA of the CDR3 is TGTGCCAGCAGTGTTTCACAGGGGAATAGGGACAATGAGCAGTTCTTC.

This clonotype occurred many times. The chain employs TRBV28 and TRBJ1-6, with 7 nucleotides matching TRBD1. J gave up 7 bases and V 6 bases, and 18 bases lay outside the gene matches. Germline loops: CDR1 MDHEN, CDR2 SYDVKM. The CDR3 totals 18 residues. Here the CDR3 reads CASSPAALRGTDNSPLHF. The CDR3 DNA follows: TGTGCCAGCAGCCCCGCTGCACTACGCGGGACAGACAATTCACCCCTCCACTTT.

This clonotype was observed many times. The rearrangement links TRBV5-4 to TRBJ1-1; D perhaps matches TRBD1 (5 bases). Trimming took off 0 bases at V and 6 bases at J, with 9 bases between the two ends. CDR1 is SGHNT and CDR2 is YYREEE in the germline V gene (reference sequence). This CDR3 has 13 amino acids. CDR3 amino acids: CASSLAVGAEAFF. CDR3 bases: TGTGCCAGCAGCTTGGCGGTGGGGGCTGAAGCTTTCTTT.

This clonotype came up many times. The V call is TRBV29-1, the J call TRBJ2-1; 11 bases line up with TRBD2. V lost 1 base, J lost 2 bases, and 1 base stayed unmatched. The V gene's germline CDR1 is SQVTM and CDR2 ANQGSEA. The CDR3 runs 15 residues. The CDR3: CSVEGSGGAYNEQFF. CDR3 coding DNA: TGCAGCGTTGAAGGTAGCGGGGGGGCCTACAATGAGCAGTTCTTC.

This clonotype was detected a few times. The CDR3 coding sequence is TGTGCCAGCAGTCCCGTGGGGGGCGAGCAGTACTTC. It yields the protein CASSPVGGEQYF. The rearrangement uses TRBV7-9 and TRBJ2-7; TRBD2 might be the D (6 bases). The CDR3 totals 12 residues. Germline V CDR1 and CDR2: SEHNR, FQNEAQ (reference sequence). The V and J ends lost 6 bases and 6 bases respectively, with 12 bases between them.

This clonotype was recorded many times. V and J are TRBV2 and TRBJ1-5; maybe TRBD1 (6 bases). This CDR3 has 15 amino acids. From germline, CDR1 is SNHLY and CDR2 FYNNEI. The V gene lost 5 bases and the J gene lost 2 bases, with 13 bases spanning the gap. The CDR3 DNA reads as TGTGCCAGCAGTAACAGGGTGTCCGGCAATCAGCCCCAGCATTTT. This encodes CASSNRVSGNQPQHF.

This clonotype has a handful of counts. The CDR3 nucleotides read TGTGCTAGTGGTTTGGCTGGGAATGGCTACACCTTC. It codes for CASGLAGNGYTF. The chain employs TRBV12-5 and TRBJ1-2; D is uncertain. The CDR3 contains 12 residues. From germline, CDR1 is LGHNT and CDR2 FRNRAP. V was clipped by 1 base and J by 6 bases, with 6 bases between them.

Many counts were recorded for this clonotype. The chain has TRBV7-2 and TRBJ2-7; D is perhaps TRBD2 (6 bases). This CDR3 region has 15 residues. Germline values: CDR1 SGHTA, CDR2 FQGNSA. V gave up 0 bases and J gave up 3 bases, with 12 bases separating them. The CDR3 spells CASSLAEDSGYEQYF. The CDR3 DNA follows: TGTGCCAGCAGCTTAGCGGAGGATAGCGGCTACGAGCAGTACTTC.

This clonotype was counted ten times or more. The chain has TRBV25-1 and TRBJ1-5; D unclear. Trimming removed 5 bases from V and 0 bases from J, with 5 bases in between. Germline CDR1 and CDR2: MGHDK and SYGVNS. CDR3 length: 13 amino acids. In DNA, the CDR3 is TGTGCCAGCAGTAGCGGTAGCAATCAGCCCCAGCATTTT. As protein: CASSSGSNQPQHF.

Ten or more counts support this clonotype. The chain couples TRBV6-5 to TRBJ2-5, with 7 nucleotides matching TRBD1. Germline V gives CDR1 MNHEY, CDR2 SVGAGI. The CDR3 contains 14 residues. Trimming cost V 3 bases and J 4 bases; bases outside gene matches: 5. CDR3: CASSYTGVGETQYF. CDR3 in DNA: TGTGCCAGCAGTTATACAGGGGTCGGAGAGACCCAGTACTTC.

This clonotype was observed at least ten times. The V gene is TRBV20-1, the J gene TRBJ1-5; 7 bases line up with TRBD1. With 3 bases clipped from V and 6 bases from J, the junction kept 5 bases outside the gene matches. The CDR3 is 13 residues long. The germline gives CDR1 DFQATT, CDR2 SNEGSKA (reference sequence). CDR3 coding DNA: TGCAGTGCTAGCTGGGACAGCTCTCAGCCCCAGCATTTT. Its translation: CSASWDSSQPQHF.

This clonotype was counted at least ten times. V usage is TRBV13 and J usage is TRBJ2-3; the match to TRBD1 covers 12 bases. The CDR3 sequence is 15 residues long. V lost 4 bases and J lost 4; bases outside the gene matches: 3. Germline lookup yields CDR1 PRHDT and CDR2 FYEKMQ (reference sequence). CDR3 nucleotide sequence: TGTGCCAGCAGCTACCGGGACAGGGGGCCAGATACGCAGTATTTT. Its translation is CASSYRDRGPDTQYF.

This clonotype was recorded at least ten times. The chain recombines TRBV28 with TRBJ1-2, with a weak D call TRBD1 (6 bases). Trimming took off 0 bases at V and 0 bases at J, with 14 bases between the two ends. The CDR3 has 17 amino acids. From germline, CDR1 is MDHEN and CDR2 SYDVKM. CDR3 amino acids: CASSLWEEGGANYGYTF. In nucleotides, the CDR3 is TGTGCCAGCAGTTTATGGGAGGAGGGGGGAGCTAACTATGGCTACACCTTC.

This clonotype was counted many times. The rearrangement links TRBV4-3 to TRBJ2-3, with D perhaps TRBD1 (6 bases). Germline lookup yields CDR1 LGHNA and CDR2 YSLEER. CDR3 length: 16 amino acids. Trimming took off 0 bases at V and 4 bases at J, with 14 bases between the two ends. The CDR3 DNA sequence: TGCGCCAGCAGCCAAGATCGAAGCAGGGGCGCAGATACGCAGTATTTT. Its protein is CASSQDRSRGADTQYF.

This clonotype was counted many times. The V and J genes are TRBV10-2 and TRBJ2-2; D remains ambiguous. V dropped 3 bases and J dropped 6 bases, with 2 bases sitting between them. The CDR3 consists of 11 residues. Looked up from germline, CDR1 is WSHSY and CDR2 is SAAADI. CDR3 nucleotides: TGCGCCAGCAGTGACGCCGGGGAGCTGTTTTTT. This gives the protein CASSDAGELFF.

This clonotype was observed at least ten times. The CDR3 DNA follows: TGTGCCAGCAGCCAGGGACCCGGGGATGAGCAGTTCTTC. It specifies CASSQGPGDEQFF. The chain carries TRBV14 and TRBJ2-1; D might be TRBD1 or TRBD2, each matching 5 bases. CDR1 is SGHDN and CDR2 is FVKESK in the germline V gene. V lost 3 bases and J lost 8, with 11 bases in between. The CDR3 covers 13 residues.

With respect to this clonotype: This sequence may be a read error, since a much larger clone differs from it by one base. The rearrangement joins TRBV7-2 to TRBJ2-7, with 7 bases identical to TRBD1. The CDR3 totals 15 residues. Germline CDR1 SGHTA, CDR2 FQGNSA. V dropped 3 bases and J dropped 2; count of bases not matched to a gene: 7. CDR3 sequence reads: CTSSFGQDPTYEQYF. In nucleotides, the CDR3 is TGTACCAGCAGCTTCGGACAGGACCCTACCTACGAGCAGTACTTC.